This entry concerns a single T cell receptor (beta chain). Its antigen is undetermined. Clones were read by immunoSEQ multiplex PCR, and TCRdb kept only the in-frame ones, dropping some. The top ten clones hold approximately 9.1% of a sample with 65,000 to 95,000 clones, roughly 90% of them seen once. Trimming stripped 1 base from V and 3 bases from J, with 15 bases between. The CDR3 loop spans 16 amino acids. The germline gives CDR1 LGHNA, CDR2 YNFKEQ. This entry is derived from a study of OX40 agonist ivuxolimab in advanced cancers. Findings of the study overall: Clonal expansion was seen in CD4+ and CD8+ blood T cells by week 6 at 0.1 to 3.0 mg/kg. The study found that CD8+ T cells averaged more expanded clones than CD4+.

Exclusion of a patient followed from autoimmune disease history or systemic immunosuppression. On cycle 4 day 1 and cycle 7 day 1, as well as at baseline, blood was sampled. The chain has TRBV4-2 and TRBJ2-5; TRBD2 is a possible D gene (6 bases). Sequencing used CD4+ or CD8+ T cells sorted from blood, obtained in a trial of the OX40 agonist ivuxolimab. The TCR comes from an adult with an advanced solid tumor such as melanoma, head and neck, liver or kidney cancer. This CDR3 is CASSQGSSTGEETQYF. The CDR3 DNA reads TGTGCCAGCAGCCAAGGGTCTTCGACGGGAGAAGAGACCCAGTACTTC.